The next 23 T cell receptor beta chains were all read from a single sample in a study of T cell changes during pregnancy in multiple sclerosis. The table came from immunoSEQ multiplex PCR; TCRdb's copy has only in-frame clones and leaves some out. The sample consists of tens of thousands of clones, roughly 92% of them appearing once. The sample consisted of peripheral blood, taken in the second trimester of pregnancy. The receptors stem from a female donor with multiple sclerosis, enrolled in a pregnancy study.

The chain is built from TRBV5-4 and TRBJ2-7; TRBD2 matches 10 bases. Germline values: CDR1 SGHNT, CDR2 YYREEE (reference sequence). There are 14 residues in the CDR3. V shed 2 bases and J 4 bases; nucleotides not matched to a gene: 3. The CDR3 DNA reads TGTGCCAGCAGCTTCGCTAGCGGGAGTTACGAGCAGTACTTC. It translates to CASSFASGSYEQYF.

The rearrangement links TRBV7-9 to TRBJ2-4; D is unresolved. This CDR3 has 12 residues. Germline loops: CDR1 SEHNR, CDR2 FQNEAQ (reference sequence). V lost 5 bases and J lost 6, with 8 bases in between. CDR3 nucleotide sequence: TGTGCCAGCAGCAGGAGTCTAAACATTCAGTACTTC. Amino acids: CASSRSLNIQYF.

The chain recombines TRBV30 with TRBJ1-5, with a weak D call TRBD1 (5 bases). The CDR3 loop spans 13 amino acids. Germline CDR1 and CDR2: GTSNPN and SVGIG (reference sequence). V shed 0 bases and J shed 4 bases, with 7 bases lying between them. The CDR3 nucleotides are TGTGCCTGGAGTGTACGGGGGAATCAGCCCCAGCATTTT. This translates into CAWSVRGNQPQHF.

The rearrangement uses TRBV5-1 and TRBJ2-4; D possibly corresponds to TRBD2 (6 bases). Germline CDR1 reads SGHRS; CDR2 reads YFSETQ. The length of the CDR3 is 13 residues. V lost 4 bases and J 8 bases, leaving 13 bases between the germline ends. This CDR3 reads CASSAVPGDIQYF. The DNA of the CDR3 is TGCGCCAGCAGCGCTGTCCCGGGGGACATTCAGTACTTC.

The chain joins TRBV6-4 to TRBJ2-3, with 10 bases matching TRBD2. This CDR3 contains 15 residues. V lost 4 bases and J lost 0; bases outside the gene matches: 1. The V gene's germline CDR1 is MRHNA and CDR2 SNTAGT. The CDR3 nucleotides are TGTGCCAGCAGTGCGACTAGCGGGAGCACAGATACGCAGTATTTT. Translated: CASSATSGSTDTQYF.

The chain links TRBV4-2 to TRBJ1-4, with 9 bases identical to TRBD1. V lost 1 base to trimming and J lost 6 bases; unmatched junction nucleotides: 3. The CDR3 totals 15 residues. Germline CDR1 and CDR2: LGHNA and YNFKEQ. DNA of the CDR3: TGTGCCAGCAGCCAAGTTGGACAGGGGTATGAAAAACTGTTTTTT. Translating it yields CASSQVGQGYEKLFF.

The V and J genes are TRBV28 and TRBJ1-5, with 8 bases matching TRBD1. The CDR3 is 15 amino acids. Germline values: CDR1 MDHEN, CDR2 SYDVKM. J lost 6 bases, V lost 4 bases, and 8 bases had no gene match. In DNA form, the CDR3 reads TGTGCCAGCAGTTCCCCACAGGGGGGAGGTCAGCCCCAGCATTTT. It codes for CASSSPQGGGQPQHF. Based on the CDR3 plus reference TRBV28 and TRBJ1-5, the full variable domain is DVKVTQSSRYLVKRTGEKVFLECVQDMDHENMFWYRQDPGLGLRLIYFSYDVKMKEKGDIPEGYSVSREKKERFSLILESASTNQTSMYLCASSSPQGGGQPQHFGDGTRLSIL.

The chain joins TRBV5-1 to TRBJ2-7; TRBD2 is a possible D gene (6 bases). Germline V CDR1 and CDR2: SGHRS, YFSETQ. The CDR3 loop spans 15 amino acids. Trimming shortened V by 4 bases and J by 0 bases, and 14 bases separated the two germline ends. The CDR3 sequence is CASSPGRGSSYEQYF. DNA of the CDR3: TGCGCCAGCAGCCCCGGACGGGGGAGCTCCTACGAGCAGTACTTC.

CDR3 in DNA: TGCGCCAGCAGCTTGGCCGCTGACAGTCAATTGAACACTGAAGCTTTCTTT. Translated: CASSLAADSQLNTEAFF. The J gene is TRBJ1-1, the V gene TRBV5-1, with D possibly TRBD1 on 5 matching bases. CDR3 length: 17 residues. V shed 0 bases and J shed 0 bases, with 15 bases lying between them. Germline V gene data show CDR1 as SGHRS and CDR2 as YFSETQ.

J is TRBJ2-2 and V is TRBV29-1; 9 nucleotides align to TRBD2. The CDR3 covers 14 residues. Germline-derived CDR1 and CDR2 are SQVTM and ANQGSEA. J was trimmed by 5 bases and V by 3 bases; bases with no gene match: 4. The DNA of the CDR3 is TGCAGCGTTGAGGCGGGAGGGCCTACCGGGGAGCTGTTTTTT. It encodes CSVEAGGPTGELFF.

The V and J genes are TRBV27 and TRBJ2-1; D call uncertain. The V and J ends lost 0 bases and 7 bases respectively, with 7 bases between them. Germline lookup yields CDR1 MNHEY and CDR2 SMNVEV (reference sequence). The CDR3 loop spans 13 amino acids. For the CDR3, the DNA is TGTGCCAGCAGTTTATCGCCTCGGAATGAGCAGTTCTTC. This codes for CASSLSPRNEQFF.

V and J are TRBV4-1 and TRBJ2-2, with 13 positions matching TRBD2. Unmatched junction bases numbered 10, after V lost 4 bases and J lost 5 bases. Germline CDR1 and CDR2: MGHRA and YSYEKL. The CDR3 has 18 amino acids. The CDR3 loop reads CASSRWTSGSVETGELFF. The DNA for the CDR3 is TGCGCCAGCAGCCGTTGGACTAGCGGGAGCGTTGAGACCGGGGAGCTGTTTTTT.

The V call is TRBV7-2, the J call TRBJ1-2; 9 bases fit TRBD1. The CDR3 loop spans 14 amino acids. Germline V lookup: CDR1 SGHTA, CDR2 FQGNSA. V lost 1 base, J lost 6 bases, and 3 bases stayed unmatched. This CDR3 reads CASSLGQGVDGYTF. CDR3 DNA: TGTGCCAGCAGCTTAGGACAGGGGGTGGATGGCTACACCTTC. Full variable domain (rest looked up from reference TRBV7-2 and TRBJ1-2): GAGVSQSPSNKVTEKGKDVELRCDPISGHTALYWYRQSLGQGLEFLIYFQGNSAPDKSGLPSDRFSAERTGGSVSTLTIQRTQQEDSAVYLCASSLGQGVDGYTFGSGTRLTVV.

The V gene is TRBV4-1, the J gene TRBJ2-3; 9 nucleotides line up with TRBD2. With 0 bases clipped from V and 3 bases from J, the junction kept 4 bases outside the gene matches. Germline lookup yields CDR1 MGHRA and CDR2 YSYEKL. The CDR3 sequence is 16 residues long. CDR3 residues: CASSQEIAGVTDTQYF. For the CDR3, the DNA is TGCGCCAGCAGCCAAGAGATAGCGGGAGTGACAGATACGCAGTATTTT.

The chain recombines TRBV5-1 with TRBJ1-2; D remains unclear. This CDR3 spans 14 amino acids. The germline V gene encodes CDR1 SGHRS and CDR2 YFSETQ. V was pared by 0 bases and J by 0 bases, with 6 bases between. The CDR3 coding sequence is TGCGCCAGCAGCTTGGGAGGAACTAACTATGGCTACACCTTC. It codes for CASSLGGTNYGYTF.

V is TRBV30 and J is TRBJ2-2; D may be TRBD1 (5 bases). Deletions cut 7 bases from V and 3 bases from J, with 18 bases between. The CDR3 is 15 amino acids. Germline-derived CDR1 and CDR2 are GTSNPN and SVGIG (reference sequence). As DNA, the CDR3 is TGTGCCTCGGTCCTCGCAGGGCGTTACACCGGGGAGCTGTTTTTT. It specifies CASVLAGRYTGELFF.

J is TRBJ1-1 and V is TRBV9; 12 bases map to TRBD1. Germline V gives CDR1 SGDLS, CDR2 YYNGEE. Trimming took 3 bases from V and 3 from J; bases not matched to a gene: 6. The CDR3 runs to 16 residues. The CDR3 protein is CASSARDRGPYTEAFF. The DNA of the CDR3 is TGTGCCAGCAGCGCGCGGGACAGGGGGCCATACACTGAAGCTTTCTTT.

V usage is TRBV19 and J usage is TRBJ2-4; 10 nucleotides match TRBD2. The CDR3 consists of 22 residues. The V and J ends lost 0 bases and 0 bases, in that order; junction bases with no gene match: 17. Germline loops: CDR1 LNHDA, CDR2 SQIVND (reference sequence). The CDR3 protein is CASSIDPIAGGSVIGAKNIQYF. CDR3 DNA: TGTGCCAGTAGTATAGACCCCATAGCGGGAGGCTCGGTTATCGGAGCCAAAAACATTCAGTACTTC.

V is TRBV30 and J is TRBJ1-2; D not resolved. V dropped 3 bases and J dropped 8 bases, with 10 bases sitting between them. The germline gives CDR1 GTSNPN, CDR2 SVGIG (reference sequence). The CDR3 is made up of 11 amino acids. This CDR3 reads CAWSRSGGYTF. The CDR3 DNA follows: TGTGCCTGGAGCCGGAGTGGGGGCTACACCTTC.

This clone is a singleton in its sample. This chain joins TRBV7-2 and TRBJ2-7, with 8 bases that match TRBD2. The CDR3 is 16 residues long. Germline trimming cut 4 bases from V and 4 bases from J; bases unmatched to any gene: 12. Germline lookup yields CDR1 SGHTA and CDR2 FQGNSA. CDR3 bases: TGTGCCAGCAGCTCCGGGGGGGCCCCCGACCGGTACGAGCAGTACTTC. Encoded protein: CASSSGGAPDRYEQYF.

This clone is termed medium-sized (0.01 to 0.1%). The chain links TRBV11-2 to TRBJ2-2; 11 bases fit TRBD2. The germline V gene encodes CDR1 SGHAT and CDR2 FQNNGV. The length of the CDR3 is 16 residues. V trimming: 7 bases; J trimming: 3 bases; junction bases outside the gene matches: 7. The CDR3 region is CASTLSGREYTGELFF. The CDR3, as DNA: TGTGCCAGCACCCTTAGCGGGAGGGAGTACACCGGGGAGCTGTTTTTT.

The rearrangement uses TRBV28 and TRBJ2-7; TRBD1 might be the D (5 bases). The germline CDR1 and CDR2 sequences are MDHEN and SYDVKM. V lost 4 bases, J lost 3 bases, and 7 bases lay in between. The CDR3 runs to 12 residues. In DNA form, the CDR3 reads TGTGCCAGCAGTTACAGGAACTACGAGCAGTACTTC. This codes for CASSYRNYEQYF.

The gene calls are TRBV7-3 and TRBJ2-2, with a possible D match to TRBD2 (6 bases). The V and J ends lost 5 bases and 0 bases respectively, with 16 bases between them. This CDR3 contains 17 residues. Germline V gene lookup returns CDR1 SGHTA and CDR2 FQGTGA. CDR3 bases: TGTGCCAGCAGCCTCCTCCGGGACTCTTCGAACACCGGGGAGCTGTTTTTT. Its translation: CASSLLRDSSNTGELFF.